Shown below are 27 T cell receptor beta chains from a single sample sequenced in a study of graft-versus-host responses after intestinal transplantation. Only in-frame clones appear in the TCRdb table, and some are missing; sequencing was by immunoSEQ multiplex PCR. Of 30,000 to 45,000 clones detected, around 86% appear once; the ten largest clones hold 3.5% to 4.5%. The sequences come from PBMCs, collected roughly 1,000 days after transplant. The source is a human patient who received an intestinal transplant, so some T cells may come from the graft donor.

The V call is TRBV5-6, the J call TRBJ2-1; no reliable D call. CDR1 is SGHDT and CDR2 is YYEEEE in the germline V gene. Trimming cost V 4 bases and J 6 bases, with 11 bases left between them. This CDR3 comprises 13 residues. The CDR3 spells CASSPTHGNEQFF. CDR3 bases: TGTGCCAGCAGCCCGACCCACGGCAATGAGCAGTTCTTC.

The rearrangement links TRBV11-2 to TRBJ1-5; the D gene is possibly TRBD1 (5 bases). The V and J ends lost 3 bases and 9 bases respectively, with 12 bases between them. CDR3 length: 13 residues. CDR1 and CDR2 (germline): SGHAT, FQNNGV. The CDR3 sequence: CASSFGYGAPQHF. In DNA form, the CDR3 reads TGTGCCAGCAGCTTTGGCTACGGGGCGCCCCAGCATTTT.

The chain employs TRBV7-9 and TRBJ2-5; 7 positions agree with TRBD2. Germline assignment: CDR1 SEHNR and CDR2 FQNEAQ (reference sequence). The CDR3 extends over 15 amino acids. J lost 2 bases, V lost 1 base, and 4 bases had no gene match. The CDR3 protein is CASSLGLADQETQYF. DNA for the CDR3: TGTGCCAGCAGCTTAGGCCTAGCGGATCAAGAGACCCAGTACTTC.

This chain uses TRBV7-9 with TRBJ2-1, with TRBD1 identical over 8 bases. V lost 2 bases, J lost 5 bases, and 8 bases stayed unmatched. Germline V gene sequence: CDR1 SEHNR, CDR2 FQNEAQ (reference sequence). This CDR3 contains 16 residues. The CDR3 nucleotides read TGTGCCAGCAGCTTATGGCCCGGACAGGGCCACAATGAGCAGTTCTTC. Translating it yields CASSLWPGQGHNEQFF.

V and J are TRBV28 and TRBJ2-5; 16 bases fit TRBD2. The trim removed 6 bases at V and 5 bases at J, leaving 6 bases unmatched. From germline, CDR1 is MDHEN and CDR2 SYDVKM. There are 16 residues in the CDR3. CDR3 region: CASRPGTSGRGETQYF. CDR3 coding DNA: TGTGCCAGCAGGCCAGGGACTAGCGGGAGGGGGGAGACCCAGTACTTC.

The V gene is TRBV29-1, the J gene TRBJ1-1; D may be TRBD1 (5 bases). The length of the CDR3 is 16 residues. The V end lost 4 bases, the J end lost 5 bases, and 23 bases lay between the germline ends. The V gene's germline CDR1 is SQVTM and CDR2 ANQGSEA. The CDR3 is CSVVGRVKGWRTEAFF. The CDR3, as DNA: TGCAGCGTTGTCGGTCGGGTAAAGGGGTGGAGAACTGAAGCTTTCTTT.

This chain links TRBV5-4 with TRBJ2-3; a weak D match, TRBD1 (6 bases). V lost 2 bases, J lost 1 base, and 8 bases lay in between. CDR1 SGHNT and CDR2 YYREEE come from the germline V gene (reference sequence). The CDR3 is 14 amino acids. CDR3 sequence: CASSFRQGTDTQYF. The CDR3 DNA is TGTGCCAGCAGCTTCCGACAGGGCACAGATACGCAGTATTTT.

The chain has TRBV6-1 and TRBJ2-6; D is uncertain. The germline V and J ends were trimmed by 3 bases and 0 bases, with 6 bases remaining between them. Germline V lookup: CDR1 MNHNS, CDR2 SASEGT. This CDR3 is built from 15 residues. In nucleotides, the CDR3 is TGTGCCAGCAGTGACGATCCCTCTGGGGCCAACGTCCTGACTTTC. This codes for CASSDDPSGANVLTF.

The chain uses TRBV6-5 and TRBJ1-1; D is unresolved. V was cut by 6 bases and J by 1 base, with 9 bases left in between. CDR1 and CDR2 from the germline V gene are MNHEY and SVGAGI. The CDR3 runs 13 residues. CDR3 protein: CASSPTENTEAFF. CDR3 nucleotides: TGTGCCAGCAGCCCGACTGAGAACACTGAAGCTTTCTTT.

The table lists this clone with a few counts. The chain has TRBV6-4 and TRBJ2-3; D gene unclear. From germline, CDR1 is MRHNA and CDR2 SNTAGT. This CDR3 is 12 amino acids long. Trimming pared 2 bases from V and 0 bases from J, leaving 0 bases between. The CDR3 DNA reads TGTGCCAGCAGTGACAGCACAGATACGCAGTATTTT. This translates into CASSDSTDTQYF.

This clone turned up a few times. The rearrangement links TRBV9 to TRBJ2-5; D is ambiguous. The CDR3 is made up of 14 amino acids. Trimming pared 0 bases from V and 3 bases from J, leaving 9 bases between. In germline, CDR1 is SGDLS, CDR2 YYNGEE. CDR3 amino acids: CASSVGPLKETQYF. DNA for the CDR3: TGTGCCAGCAGCGTAGGGCCCCTCAAAGAGACCCAGTACTTC.

The V gene is TRBV10-3, the J gene TRBJ2-5; 9 nucleotides match TRBD2. The CDR3 sequence is 14 residues long. The germline CDR1 and CDR2 sequences are ENHRY and SYGVKD. With 9 bases clipped from V and 2 bases from J, the junction kept 7 bases outside the gene matches. This CDR3 reads CAIAAGGLQETQYF. The CDR3 DNA reads as TGTGCCATAGCCGCGGGGGGGCTTCAAGAGACCCAGTACTTC.

The chain's CDR3 is CAWSGGTGELFF. CDR3 nucleotide sequence: TGTGCCTGGAGCGGAGGGACCGGGGAGCTGTTTTTT. The V call is TRBV30, the J call TRBJ2-2, with TRBD2 as a possible D gene (6 bases). CDR3 size: 12 residues. From germline, CDR1 is GTSNPN and CDR2 SVGIG (reference sequence). V gave up 3 bases and J gave up 5 bases, with 7 bases separating them.

This clone occurred a few times. CDR3 in amino acids: CASSPGVDSPLHF. The CDR3 DNA follows: TGTGCCAGCAGCCCTGGAGTAGATTCACCCCTCCACTTT. The J gene is TRBJ1-6, the V gene TRBV7-8; the D is unclear. The V and J ends lost 5 bases and 8 bases respectively, with 10 bases between them. The CDR3 length is 13 residues. CDR1 SGHVS and CDR2 FQNEAQ come from the germline V gene. Looking up the rest from reference TRBV7-8 and TRBJ1-6 gives the full variable domain: GAGVSQSPRYKVAKRGQDVALRCDPISGHVSLFWYQQALGQGPEFLTYFQNEAQLDKSGLPSDRFFAERPEGSVSTLKIQRTQQEDSAVYLCASSPGVDSPLHFGNGTRLTVT.

The DNA for the CDR3 is TGTGCCAGCAGGGGACAGGGGTTCGGCTACACCTTC. This codes for CASRGQGFGYTF. J is TRBJ1-2 and V is TRBV21-1; the DNA was not compared with TRBD1, the D call given in the table. TRBV21-1 is termed a pseudogene. The CDR3 runs to 12 residues.

This chain uses TRBV7-8 with TRBJ2-3, with no clear D. V gave up 0 bases and J gave up 5 bases, with 0 bases separating them. Per germline, CDR1 SGHVS and CDR2 FQNEAQ. The CDR3 covers 11 residues. The CDR3 sequence: CASSLADTQYF. CDR3 sequence (DNA): TGTGCCAGCAGCTTAGCAGATACGCAGTATTTT.

J is TRBJ2-3 and V is TRBV6-1, with D possibly TRBD2 on 6 matching bases. CDR1 MNHNS and CDR2 SASEGT come from the germline V gene. The CDR3 has 17 amino acids. V was cut by 2 bases and J by 6 bases, with 21 bases left in between. The CDR3 sequence is CASSEQESSGLWDTQYF. The CDR3 nucleotides are TGTGCCAGCAGTGAACAGGAGAGTAGCGGCCTCTGGGATACGCAGTATTTT.

The chain has TRBV6-1 and TRBJ2-2, with D maybe TRBD2 (6 bases). Trimming pared 8 bases from V and 6 bases from J, leaving 10 bases between. CDR1 MNHNS and CDR2 SASEGT come from the germline V gene. This CDR3 contains 12 residues. This CDR3 reads CASGRYPGELFF. The CDR3 DNA sequence: TGTGCCAGCGGGAGGTACCCCGGGGAGCTGTTTTTT.

J is TRBJ1-1 and V is TRBV5-1; TRBD1 matches 10 bases. V lost 3 bases to trimming and J lost 5 bases; unmatched junction nucleotides: 7. Germline CDR1 SGHRS, CDR2 YFSETQ. The CDR3 spans 15 residues. CDR3 DNA sequence: TGCGCCAGCAGCTCCCGACAGGGGGCACGAACTGAAGCTTTCTTT. Its protein is CASSSRQGARTEAFF.

The J gene is TRBJ2-2, the V gene TRBV25-1; no definite D call. The germline gives CDR1 MGHDK, CDR2 SYGVNS. There are 15 residues in the CDR3. The V end was cut by 8 bases, the J end by 3 bases, with 16 bases between. The chain's CDR3 is CASRGVGFDTGELFF. Written as DNA, the CDR3 is TGTGCCAGCCGTGGAGTGGGATTTGACACCGGGGAGCTGTTTTTT.

This clone occurred once. CDR3 nucleotides: TGTGCCAGTACCCCGGGGAGGGGCTATGGCTACACCTTC. This codes for CASTPGRGYGYTF. This chain joins TRBV19 and TRBJ1-2, with D possibly matching TRBD1 (5 bases). Germline assignment: CDR1 LNHDA and CDR2 SQIVND (reference sequence). V was clipped by 7 bases and J by 4 bases, with 13 bases between them. The CDR3 consists of 13 residues. The whole variable domain, remainder taken from reference TRBV19 and TRBJ1-2, is DGGITQSPKYLFRKEGQNVTLSCEQNLNHDAMYWYRQDPGQGLRLIYYSQIVNDFQKGDIAEGYSVSREKKESFPLTVTSAQKNPTAFYLCASTPGRGYGYTFGSGTRLTVV.

The DNA of the CDR3 is TGTGCCAGCCGGGACTTCAACACAGATACGCAGTATTTT. Residues: CASRDFNTDTQYF. The rearrangement uses TRBV6-6 and TRBJ2-3, with a weak D call TRBD2 (6 bases). V was shortened by 8 bases and J by 2 bases, with 11 bases between the two germline ends. The CDR3 sequence is 13 residues long. Germline assignment: CDR1 MNHNY and CDR2 SVGAGI (reference sequence).

The V gene is TRBV6-1, the J gene TRBJ1-1; 9 nucleotides line up with TRBD1. Germline CDR1 and CDR2: MNHNS and SASEGT. This CDR3 is 16 amino acids long. Trimming removed 2 bases from V and 12 bases from J; junction bases left unmatched: 16. The CDR3 bases are TGTGCCAGCAGTGAATTGGGAGTGGTGGGACAGGGCTTGCCTTTCTTT. Protein: CASSELGVVGQGLPFF.

The gene calls are TRBV28 and TRBJ1-2; 11 bases agree with TRBD1. The CDR3 sequence is 15 residues long. In germline, CDR1 is MDHEN, CDR2 SYDVKM. After removal of 5 bases from V and 8 bases from J, the junction contained 10 bases not matched to a gene. CDR3 DNA: TGTGCCAGCAGTCGTAGGACAGGGGGCCCGGCGGGCTACACCTTC. Translating it yields CASSRRTGGPAGYTF.

V usage is TRBV5-1 and J usage is TRBJ2-4; D is perhaps TRBD1 (5 bases). Germline CDR1 and CDR2: SGHRS and YFSETQ. V shed 0 bases and J shed 0 bases, with 10 bases lying between them. This CDR3 spans 16 amino acids. DNA of the CDR3: TGCGCCAGCAGCTTGGTTGCAGGGATAGCCAAAAACATTCAGTACTTC. This sequence encodes CASSLVAGIAKNIQYF.

The table lists this clone with a count of one. V usage is TRBV18 and J usage is TRBJ2-1, with 7 bases lining up with TRBD2. Losses at the gene ends were 2 bases for V and 12 bases for J; bases not matched to a gene: 4. The germline gives CDR1 KGHSH, CDR2 LQKENI. The CDR3 has 12 amino acids. This CDR3 reads CASSPSRETQFF. Written as DNA, the CDR3 is TGTGCCAGCTCACCATCGCGGGAGACGCAGTTCTTC. The whole variable domain, remainder taken from reference TRBV18 and TRBJ2-1, is NAGVMQNPRHLVRRRGQEARLRCSPMKGHSHVYWYRQLPEEGLKFMVYLQKENIIDESGMPKERFSAEFPKEGPSILRIQQVVRGDSAAYFCASSPSRETQFFGPGTRLTVL.

The J gene is TRBJ2-1, the V gene TRBV9; TRBD2 matches at 7 bases. Germline CDR1 SGDLS, CDR2 YYNGEE. The CDR3 runs to 17 residues. V was clipped by 0 bases and J by 4 bases; unmatched bases: 10. The CDR3 DNA reads as TGTGCCAGCAGCGTAGACCCCCCCAGCGGGGTTTACAATGAGCAGTTCTTC. Amino acids: CASSVDPPSGVYNEQFF.